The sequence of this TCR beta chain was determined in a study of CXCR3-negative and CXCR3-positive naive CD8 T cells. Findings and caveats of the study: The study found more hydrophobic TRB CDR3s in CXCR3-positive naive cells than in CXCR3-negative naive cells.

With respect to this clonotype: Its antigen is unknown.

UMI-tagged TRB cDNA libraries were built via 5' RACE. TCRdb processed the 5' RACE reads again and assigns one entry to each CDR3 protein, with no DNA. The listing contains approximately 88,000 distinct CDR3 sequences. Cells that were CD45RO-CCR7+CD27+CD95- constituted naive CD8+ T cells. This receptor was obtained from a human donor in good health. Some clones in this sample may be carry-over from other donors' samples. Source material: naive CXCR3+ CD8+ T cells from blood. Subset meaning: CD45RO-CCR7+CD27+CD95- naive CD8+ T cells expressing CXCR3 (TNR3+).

This CDR3 is CASSTPDRTNTEAFF. The V and J genes are TRBV5-1 and TRBJ1-1; TCRdb gives TRBD1 as the D gene, but with no DNA this cannot be confirmed. CDR1 SGHRS and CDR2 YFSETQ come from the germline V gene. The CDR3 is 15 amino acids.